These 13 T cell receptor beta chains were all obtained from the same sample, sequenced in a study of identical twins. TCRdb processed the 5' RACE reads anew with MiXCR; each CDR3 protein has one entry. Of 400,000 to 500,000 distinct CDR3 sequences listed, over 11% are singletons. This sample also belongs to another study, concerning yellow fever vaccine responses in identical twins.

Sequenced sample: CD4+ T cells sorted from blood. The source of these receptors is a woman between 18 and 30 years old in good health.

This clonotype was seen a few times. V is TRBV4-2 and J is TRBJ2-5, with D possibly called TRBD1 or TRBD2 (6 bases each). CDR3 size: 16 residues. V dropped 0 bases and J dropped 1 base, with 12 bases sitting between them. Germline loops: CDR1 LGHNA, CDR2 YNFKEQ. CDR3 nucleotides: TGTGCCAGCAGCCAAGAGCTGTCGGGGGCCCAAGAGACCCAGTACTTC. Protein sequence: CASSQELSGAQETQYF.

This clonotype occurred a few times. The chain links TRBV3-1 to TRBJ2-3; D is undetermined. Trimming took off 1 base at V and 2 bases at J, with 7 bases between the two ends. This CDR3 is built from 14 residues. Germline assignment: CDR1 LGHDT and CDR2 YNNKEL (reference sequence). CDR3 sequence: CASSQVYYTDTQYF. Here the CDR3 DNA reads TGTGCCAGCAGCCAAGTATATTACACAGATACGCAGTATTTT.

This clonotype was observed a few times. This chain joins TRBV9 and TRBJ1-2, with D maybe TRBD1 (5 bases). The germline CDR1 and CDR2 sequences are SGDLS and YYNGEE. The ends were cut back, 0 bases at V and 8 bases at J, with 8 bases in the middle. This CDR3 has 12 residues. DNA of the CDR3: TGTGCCAGCAGCGTAGGACAGTGGGGCTACACCTTC. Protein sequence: CASSVGQWGYTF. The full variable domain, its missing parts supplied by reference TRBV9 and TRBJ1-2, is DSGVTQTPKHLITATGQRVTLRCSPRSGDLSVYWYQQSLDQGLQFLIQYYNGEERAKGNILERFSAQQFPDLHSELNLSSLELGDSALYFCASSVGQWGYTFGSGTRLTVV.

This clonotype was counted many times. For the CDR3, the DNA is TGTGCCAGCAGCCCCATGAACCATGAGCAGTTCTTC. This codes for CASSPMNHEQFF. V gene TRBV3-1 combines with J gene TRBJ2-1; D is ambiguous. The V end was cut by 4 bases, the J end by 8 bases, with 9 bases between. Germline values: CDR1 LGHDT, CDR2 YNNKEL (reference sequence). This CDR3 spans 12 amino acids.

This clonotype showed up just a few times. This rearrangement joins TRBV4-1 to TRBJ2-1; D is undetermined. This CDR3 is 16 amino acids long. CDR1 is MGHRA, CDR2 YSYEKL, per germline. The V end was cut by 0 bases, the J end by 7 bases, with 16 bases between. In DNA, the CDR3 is TGCGCCAGCAGCCAAGATCCCTCTTCCCCTATGAATGAGCAGTTCTTC. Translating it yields CASSQDPSSPMNEQFF.

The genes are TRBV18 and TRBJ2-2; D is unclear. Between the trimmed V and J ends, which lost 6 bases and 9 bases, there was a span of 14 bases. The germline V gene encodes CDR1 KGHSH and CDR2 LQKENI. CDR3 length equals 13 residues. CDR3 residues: CASSPQRERELFF. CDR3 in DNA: TGTGCCAGCTCGCCGCAGAGAGAACGGGAGCTGTTTTTT.

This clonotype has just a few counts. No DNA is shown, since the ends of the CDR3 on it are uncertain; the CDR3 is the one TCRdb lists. The CDR3 sequence: CASSFSGRAVGYTF. The chain employs TRBV5-6 and TRBJ1-2; TRBD1 is the table's D call and was not checked against the DNA. The length of the CDR3 is 14 amino acids, counting both ends. Germline V gene lookup returns CDR1 SGHDT and CDR2 YYEEEE.

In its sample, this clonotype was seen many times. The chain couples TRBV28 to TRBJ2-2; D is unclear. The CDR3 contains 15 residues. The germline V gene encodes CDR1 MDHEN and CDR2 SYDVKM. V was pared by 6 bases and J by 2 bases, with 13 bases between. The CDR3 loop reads CASSPVQINTGELFF. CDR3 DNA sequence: TGTGCCAGCAGCCCGGTTCAGATTAACACCGGGGAGCTGTTTTTT.

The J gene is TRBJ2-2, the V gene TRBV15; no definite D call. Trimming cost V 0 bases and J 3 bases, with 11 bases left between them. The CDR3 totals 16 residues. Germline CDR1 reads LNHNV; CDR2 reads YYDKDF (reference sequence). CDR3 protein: CATSREVDGDTGELFF. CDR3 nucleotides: TGTGCCACCAGCAGAGAGGTGGACGGCGACACCGGGGAGCTGTTTTTT.

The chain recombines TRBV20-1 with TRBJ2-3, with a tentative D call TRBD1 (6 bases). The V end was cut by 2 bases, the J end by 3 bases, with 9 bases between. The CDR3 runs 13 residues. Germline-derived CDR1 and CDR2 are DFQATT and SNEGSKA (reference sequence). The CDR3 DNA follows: TGCAGTGCTAGACCCAGGGGTACAGATACGCAGTATTTT. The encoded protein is CSARPRGTDTQYF.

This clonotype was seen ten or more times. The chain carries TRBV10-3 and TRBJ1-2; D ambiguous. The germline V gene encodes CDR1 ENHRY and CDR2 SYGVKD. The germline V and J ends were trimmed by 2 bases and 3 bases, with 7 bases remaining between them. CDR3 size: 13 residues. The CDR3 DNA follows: TGTGCCATCAGTGAGGGAGGAGACTATGGCTACACCTTC. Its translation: CAISEGGDYGYTF.

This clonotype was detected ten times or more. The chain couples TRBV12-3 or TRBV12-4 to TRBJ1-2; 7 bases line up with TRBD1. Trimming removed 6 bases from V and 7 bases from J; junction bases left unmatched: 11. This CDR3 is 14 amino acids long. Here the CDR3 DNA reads TGTGCCAGCAGCAGGGGGGAAGGGATCGGTGGCTACACCTTC. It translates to CASSRGEGIGGYTF.

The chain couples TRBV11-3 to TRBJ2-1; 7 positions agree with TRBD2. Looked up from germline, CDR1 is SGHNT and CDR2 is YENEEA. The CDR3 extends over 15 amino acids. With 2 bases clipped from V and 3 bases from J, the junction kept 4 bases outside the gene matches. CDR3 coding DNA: TGTGCCAGCAGCTTACGGGTAGCGGGCTACAATGAGCAGTTCTTC. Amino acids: CASSLRVAGYNEQFF. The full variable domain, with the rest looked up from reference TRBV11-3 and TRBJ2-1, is EAGVVQSPRYKIIEKKQPVAFWCNPISGHNTLYWYLQNLGQGPELLIRYENEEAVDDSQLPKDRFSAERLKGVDSTLKIQPAELGDSAVYLCASSLRVAGYNEQFFGPGTRLTVL.